This T cell receptor (beta chain) derives from a study of T cells in Graves' hyperthyroidism and ophthalmopathy. Per the germline V gene, CDR1 is SNHLY and CDR2 is FYNNEI. The CDR3 is 13 amino acids. V shed 2 bases and J shed 4 bases, with 9 bases lying between them. Study results and caveats: Among clonotypes expanded in thyroid above 0.001, most were also found in blood. A model built on 13 V-J features separated ophthalmopathy from stable hyperthyroidism.

Authors of the study amplified TCR beta CDR3 regions from RNA transcripts. The TCR CDR3 was amplified in a first-round RT-PCR using the HTBI primer set. TCRdb independently ran MiXCR on the multiplex PCR reads; one entry per CDR3 protein. This sample yields 300,000 to 450,000 distinct CDR3 sequences, of which around 16% are seen a single time; around 30% belongs to the top ten. The table lists this clonotype with many counts. Its specificity is not known. Patients were aged 18 to 65, had disease duration under 2 months, and had newly diagnosed hyperthyroidism. Cells are PBMCs isolated from over 7.5 ml of fresh blood.

The sample was blood. The receptor was derived from a woman aged 18-30 years with Graves' hyperthyroidism that later progressed to Graves' ophthalmopathy. This chain joins TRBV2 and TRBJ2-7; D not resolved. CDR3 DNA sequence: TGTGCCAGCAGTGAACCTTTCGCGTACGAGCAGTACTTC. Encoded protein: CASSEPFAYEQYF. The complete variable domain, with remaining parts taken from reference TRBV2 and TRBJ2-7, reads EPEVTQTPSHQVTQMGQEVILRCVPISNHLYFYWYRQILGQKVEFLVSFYNNEISEKSEIFDDQFSVERPDGSNFTLKIRSTKLEDSAMYFCASSEPFAYEQYFGPGTRLTVT.